The source of this T cell receptor beta chain is a study of blood T cell repertoires in COVID-19. Study-level information: Samples representing acute and convalescent COVID-19 were sourced from the United States, Italy and Spain. PBMCs, B-cell-depleted T cells, or T cells were the source of the cDNA or gDNA that made up the material.

Produced via immunoSEQ multiplex PCR; TCRdb's table is partial and in-frame only. This sample carries 130,000 to 150,000 clones, about nine tenths of them seen once, and the ten largest clones take about 10%. This CDR3 spans 15 amino acids. Between the trimmed V and J ends, which lost 5 bases and 4 bases, there was a span of 14 bases. The germline gives CDR1 SGHNT, CDR2 YENEEA. The chain carries TRBV11-3 and TRBJ2-2; D gene uncertain. Sequenced sample: peripheral blood. The TCR originated in a man in his forties or fifties with active or convalescent COVID-19. CDR3 protein: CASSPFPASTGELFF. In DNA, the CDR3 is TGTGCCAGCAGCCCATTTCCGGCTAGCACCGGGGAGCTGTTTTTT.